This T cell receptor beta chain is from a study of blood T cell repertoires in COVID-19. This CDR3 has 14 amino acids. V lost 1 base, J lost 6 bases, and 5 bases stayed unmatched. The germline gives CDR1 SEHNR, CDR2 FQNEAQ (reference sequence). Per the original data handling: Reference gene primer amplification yielded estimated nucleated cell counts. Sequencing used immunoSEQ multiplex PCR; TCRdb keeps in-frame clones, though not all of them. That table is the source of V, J and clone size, and D and trimming were worked out from the DNA. The data show some 100,000 clones, with just under 95% seen just once and 4.5% to 6% held by the top ten.

Sequenced material: peripheral blood. This clonotype originated in a man in his 70s with acute or convalescent COVID-19. This chain joins TRBV7-9 and TRBJ1-1, with 7 bases identical to TRBD1. The CDR3, as DNA: TGTGCCAGCAGCTTAGGAGGGGGCAGCGCTGAAGCTTTCTTT. Protein: CASSLGGGSAEAFF.